The 7 T cell receptor beta chains below all came from one sample that was sequenced in a study of beta chain features in type 1 diabetes. TCRB transcripts that were expressed got sequenced, as all of the isolated RNA had been reverse transcribed. Here immunoSEQ multiplex PCR was the method, and the copy in TCRdb shows in-frame clones only, minus some. The data show under 450,000 clones, 14% seen once. Sequenced: naive CD4+ T cells from blood. These receptors originate from a man aged 25 to 45 in good health.

The sample holds a few counts of this clone. The CDR3 sequence is CASSQDGTGFIGYTF. The CDR3, as DNA: TGTGCCAGCAGCCAAGACGGGACAGGGTTTATCGGCTACACCTTC. This chain connects TRBV14 to TRBJ1-2, with 9 nucleotides matching TRBD1. The V and J ends lost 0 bases and 8 bases, in that order; junction bases with no gene match: 7. The germline V gene has CDR1 SGHDN and CDR2 FVKESK. The CDR3 contains 15 residues.

This chain connects TRBV7-3 to TRBJ2-1; 9 nucleotides align to TRBD1. The CDR3 sequence is 17 residues long. V shed 1 base and J 10 bases; nucleotides not matched to a gene: 14. From germline, CDR1 is SGHTA and CDR2 FQGTGA. This CDR3 reads CASSLIPTGTGPQEQFF. CDR3 coding DNA: TGTGCCAGCAGCTTAATTCCCACCGGGACAGGGCCCCAGGAGCAGTTCTTC.

V usage is TRBV30 and J usage is TRBJ1-1; D uncertain. Between the trimmed V and J ends, which lost 5 bases and 5 bases, there was a span of 9 bases. Germline V gene data show CDR1 as GTSNPN and CDR2 as SVGIG (reference sequence). CDR3 length: 11 residues. CDR3 protein: CAWSSGTEAFF. The CDR3 nucleotides are TGTGCCTGGTCATCGGGTACTGAAGCTTTCTTT.

The chain couples TRBV4-3 to TRBJ2-2; 8 bases fit TRBD1. The V and J ends lost 4 bases and 0 bases, in that order; junction bases with no gene match: 7. CDR3 length: 17 amino acids. Germline lookup yields CDR1 LGHNA and CDR2 YSLEER. This CDR3 reads CASSPHGQGANTGELFF. The CDR3 region has the DNA TGCGCCAGCAGCCCCCACGGACAGGGCGCGAACACCGGGGAGCTGTTTTTT.

This clone was seen a handful of times. A read error may account for a junction end that differs from germline. CDR3 in DNA: TGTGCCACCAGCAGGACCGGACAGGCCAGGGTCTTC. Translating gives CATSRTGQARVF. V and J are TRBV15 and TRBJ2-1, with 7 bases matching TRBD1. Per the germline V gene, CDR1 is LNHNV and CDR2 is YYDKDF (reference sequence). This CDR3 spans 12 amino acids.

This rearrangement joins TRBV11-3 to TRBJ2-5; 12 bases align to TRBD2. In germline, CDR1 is SGHNT, CDR2 YENEEA. The CDR3 has 14 residues. The V segment lost 5 bases and the J segment 4 bases; nucleotides outside the gene matches: 2. The CDR3 spells CASSPTSGGETQYF. CDR3 coding DNA: TGTGCCAGCAGCCCGACTAGCGGGGGAGAGACCCAGTACTTC.

This clone was picked up a small number of times. V usage is TRBV6-1 and J usage is TRBJ2-5, with TRBD1 identical over 8 bases. Germline V gene sequence: CDR1 MNHNS, CDR2 SASEGT. This CDR3 region has 14 residues. The ends lost 8 bases at V and 0 bases at J; junction bases unmatched: 5. CDR3 DNA sequence: TGTGCCAGCCAGGACAGGGCGTACCAAGAGACCCAGTACTTC. Protein product: CASQDRAYQETQYF.